This T cell receptor beta chain was sequenced for a study of blood T cell repertoires in COVID-19 (dated by TCRdb to about 2020). For the study in its entirety: Collaborator samples came from the United States, Italy and Spain and covered acute and convalescent phases of COVID-19. Deeply sampled blood TCRbeta repertoires from subjects exposed to, actively infected with, or recovered from COVID-19 were included in the dataset. The material from the prospective study consisted of cDNA or gDNA derived from T cells, B-cell-depleted T cells, or PBMCs. The samples were drawn from the first 160 participants of the ongoing ImmuneRACE study and from over a thousand subjects provided by 6 global collaborators. HLA class I and class II types, where available, came from metadata supplied by the sample provider rather than from assay-based typing. A de-identified subject ID, COVID-19 status, age in years and sex were almost always included in the sample metadata. A freely available public database, intended as a resource for researchers studying the immune response to SARS-CoV-2, is where the repertoires were released. Points the paper makes about the study in general: The amount of clinical and demographic metadata varied by source and participant and was provided uncurated.

TCRbeta CDR3 regions were amplified from genomic DNA using the immunoSEQ Assay, a bias-controlled multiplex PCR. Processing in the source paper ran as follows. Nucleated cell counts per sample were estimated from amplification of reference gene primers within the assay. To quantify the absolute abundance of each unique TCRbeta CDR3 rearrangement, sequence reads were collapsed and filtered. For each sample, productive Simpson clonality was calculated as the square root of Simpson's diversity index across productive rearrangements. Drawn from immuneACCESS, this table holds only the in-frame rearrangements with V and J called that TCRdb kept. Clones are partly lost; checked studies trace under half to an unresolved V gene and leave the rest unexplained. V, J and clone size derive from that table, while D and trimming were established from the DNA sequence. For this sample the table gives 200,000 to 250,000 clones, of which 84% were detected only once. The top ten clonotypes cover approximately 8% of the sample.

This clone was found once. Which antigen it targets is not known. Base qualities are not provided; no much larger clone lies one nucleotide away. The CDR3 sequence holds 15 residues, the cysteine and phenylalanine included. The DNA shown is the 45-base CDR3, in frame from base 1. The germline V gene provides CDR1 ENHRY and CDR2 SYGVKD. V was cut back by 0 bases and J by 11 bases, leaving a gap of 16 bases between them. Whole blood was collected in K2EDTA tubes by collaborating institutions according to the institutions' own protocols. For TCRbeta analysis, collaborators shipped samples as frozen whole blood, isolated PBMCs, or DNA extracted from either of those sample types.

The chain was built from TRBV10-3 and TRBJ1-4; TRBD1 could be the D gene, as 6 bases match. The sample comprised peripheral blood. This TCR came from a woman aged 50 to 65 with active or convalescent COVID-19. The CDR3 amino acid sequence is: CAISESGRGPEKLFF. The nucleotide sequence is TGTGCCATCAGTGAGTCCGGCAGGGGACCCGAGAAACTGTTTTTT.